What follows describes a single TCR beta chain. Its matching antigen is unknown. Measured with immunoSEQ multiplex PCR; TCRdb has only the in-frame clones, and not every one. The data contain nearly 110,000 clones, under 90% of them singletons. The entry originates in a study of T cell responses to AZD1222 COVID-19 vaccine. The germline V and J ends were trimmed by 6 bases and 4 bases, with 10 bases remaining between them. The CDR3 consists of 12 residues. Notes on the study in general: Repertoire samples came only from after the peak T cell response.

This TCR came from an adult in good health. The sample here was peripheral blood, taken on day 0 of AZD1222 vaccination. The chain has TRBV12-3 or TRBV12-4 and TRBJ2-7; a possible D gene is TRBD1 (6 bases). The CDR3 region has the DNA TGTGCCAGCAGCACGAGGGGGTACGAGCAGTACTTC. This gives the protein CASSTRGYEQYF.